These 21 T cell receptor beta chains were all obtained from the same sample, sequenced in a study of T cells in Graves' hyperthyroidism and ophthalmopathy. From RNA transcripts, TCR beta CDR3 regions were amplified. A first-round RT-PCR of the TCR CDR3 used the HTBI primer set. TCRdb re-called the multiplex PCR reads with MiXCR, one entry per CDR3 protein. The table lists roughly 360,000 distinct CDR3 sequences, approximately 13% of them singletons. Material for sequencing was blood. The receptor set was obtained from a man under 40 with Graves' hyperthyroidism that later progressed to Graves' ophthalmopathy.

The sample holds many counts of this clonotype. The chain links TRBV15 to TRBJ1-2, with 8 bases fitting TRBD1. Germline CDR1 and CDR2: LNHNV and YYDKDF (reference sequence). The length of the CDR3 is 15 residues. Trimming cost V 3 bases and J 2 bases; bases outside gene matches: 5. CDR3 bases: TGTGCCACCAGCAGTGGACAGGGTTACAACTATGGCTACACCTTC. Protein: CATSSGQGYNYGYTF.

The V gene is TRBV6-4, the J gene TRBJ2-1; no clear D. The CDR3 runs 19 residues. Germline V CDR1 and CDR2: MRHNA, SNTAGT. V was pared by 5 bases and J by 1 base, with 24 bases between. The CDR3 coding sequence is TGTGCCAGCAGTCAGTGGTGGGCTCTCCGCCCGAGGTCCTACAATGAGCAGTTCTTC. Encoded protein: CASSQWWALRPRSYNEQFF.

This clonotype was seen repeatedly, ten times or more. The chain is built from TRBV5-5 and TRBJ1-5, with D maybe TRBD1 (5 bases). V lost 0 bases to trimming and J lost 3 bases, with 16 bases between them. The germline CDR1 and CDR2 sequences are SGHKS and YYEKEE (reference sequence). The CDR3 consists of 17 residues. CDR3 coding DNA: TGTGCCAGCAGCTTGGGCCCCCCGCGGGACGTCAATCAGCCCCAGCATTTT. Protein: CASSLGPPRDVNQPQHF.

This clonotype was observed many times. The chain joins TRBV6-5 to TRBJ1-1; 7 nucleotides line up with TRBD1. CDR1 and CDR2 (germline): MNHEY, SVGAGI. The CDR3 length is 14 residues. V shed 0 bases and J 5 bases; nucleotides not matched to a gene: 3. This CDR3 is CASSYSGGGTEAFF. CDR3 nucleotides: TGTGCCAGCAGTTACTCAGGGGGCGGAACTGAAGCTTTCTTT.

The CDR3: CASSIRGASYNEQFF. The CDR3 DNA reads as TGTGCCAGTAGTATAAGGGGGGCCTCCTACAATGAGCAGTTCTTC. The chain combines TRBV19 with TRBJ2-1, with D perhaps assigned TRBD1 or TRBD2 (6 bases each). The CDR3 sequence is 15 residues long. Germline V lookup: CDR1 LNHDA, CDR2 SQIVND (reference sequence). V was pared by 2 bases and J by 0 bases, with 8 bases between.

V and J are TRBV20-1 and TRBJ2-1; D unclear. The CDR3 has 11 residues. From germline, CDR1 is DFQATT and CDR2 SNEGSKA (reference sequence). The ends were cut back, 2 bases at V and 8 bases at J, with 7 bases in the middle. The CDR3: CSARPGYEQFF. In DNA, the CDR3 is TGCAGTGCTAGACCTGGGTATGAGCAGTTCTTC.

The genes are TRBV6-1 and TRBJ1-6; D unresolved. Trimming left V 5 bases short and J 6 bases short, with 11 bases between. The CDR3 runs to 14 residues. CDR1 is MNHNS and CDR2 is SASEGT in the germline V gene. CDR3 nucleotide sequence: TGTGCCAGCAGTAAGGGTGGCCCTAATTCACCCCTCCACTTT. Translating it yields CASSKGGPNSPLHF.

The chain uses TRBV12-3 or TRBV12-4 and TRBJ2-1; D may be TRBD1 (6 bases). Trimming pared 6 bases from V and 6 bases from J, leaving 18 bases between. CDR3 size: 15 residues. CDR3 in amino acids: CASSNRALSANEQFF. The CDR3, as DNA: TGTGCCAGCAGCAACAGGGCGCTAAGTGCCAATGAGCAGTTCTTC.

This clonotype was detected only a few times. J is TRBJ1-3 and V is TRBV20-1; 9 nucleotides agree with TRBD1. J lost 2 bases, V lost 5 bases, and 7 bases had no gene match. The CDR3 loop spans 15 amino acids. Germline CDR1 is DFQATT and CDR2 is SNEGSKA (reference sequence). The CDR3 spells CSAGQGIPTGNTIYF. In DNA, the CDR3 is TGCAGTGCTGGACAGGGGATACCCACTGGAAACACCATATATTTT.

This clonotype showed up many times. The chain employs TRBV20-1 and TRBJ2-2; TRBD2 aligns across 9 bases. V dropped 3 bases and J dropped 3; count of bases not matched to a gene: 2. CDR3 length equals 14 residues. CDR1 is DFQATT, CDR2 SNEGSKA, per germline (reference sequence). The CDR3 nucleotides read TGCAGTGCTAGCCGCGGGGGGGACACCGGGGAGCTGTTTTTT. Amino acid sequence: CSASRGGDTGELFF.

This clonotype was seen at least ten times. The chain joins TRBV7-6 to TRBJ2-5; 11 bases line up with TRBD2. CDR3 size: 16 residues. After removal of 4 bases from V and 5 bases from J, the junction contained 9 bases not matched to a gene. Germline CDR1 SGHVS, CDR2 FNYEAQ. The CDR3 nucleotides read TGTGCCAGCAGCTCCTGGACTAGCGGGTTGGGTGAGACCCAGTACTTC. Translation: CASSSWTSGLGETQYF.

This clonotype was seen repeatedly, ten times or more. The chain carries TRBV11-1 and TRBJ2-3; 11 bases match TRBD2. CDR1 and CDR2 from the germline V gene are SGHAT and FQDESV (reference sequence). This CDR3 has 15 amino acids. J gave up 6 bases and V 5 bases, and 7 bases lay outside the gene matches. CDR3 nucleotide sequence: TGTGCCAGCAGCACATGGACTAGCGGGCAGGATACGCAGTATTTT. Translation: CASSTWTSGQDTQYF.

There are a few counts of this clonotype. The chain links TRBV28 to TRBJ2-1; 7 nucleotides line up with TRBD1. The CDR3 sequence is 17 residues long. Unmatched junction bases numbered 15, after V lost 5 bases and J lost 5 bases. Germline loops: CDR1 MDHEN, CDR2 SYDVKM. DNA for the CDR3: TGTGCCAGCAGTAACTCCCCCCGACAGGGAAATAACAATGAGCAGTTCTTC. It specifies CASSNSPRQGNNNEQFF.

CDR3 sequence (DNA): TGTGCCAGCAGCTTAGAGGGTAGCGGCCGGGTGTTCTTC. Its protein is CASSLEGSGRVFF. The rearrangement joins TRBV7-9 to TRBJ2-1, with D tentatively TRBD2 (6 bases). With 1 base removed from V and 15 bases from J, the gap between germline ends came to 16 bases. Germline V gives CDR1 SEHNR, CDR2 FQNEAQ (reference sequence). There are 13 residues in the CDR3.

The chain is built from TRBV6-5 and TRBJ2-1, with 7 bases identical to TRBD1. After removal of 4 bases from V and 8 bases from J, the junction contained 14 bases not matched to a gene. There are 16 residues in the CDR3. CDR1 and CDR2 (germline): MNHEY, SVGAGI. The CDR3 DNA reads TGTGCCAGCAGTTGGAACAGGGGTACAATTGTAGATGAGCAGTTCTTC. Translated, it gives CASSWNRGTIVDEQFF.

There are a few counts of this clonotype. This CDR3 is CASSLELYTGELFF. CDR3 bases: TGCGCCAGCAGCTTGGAGCTCTACACCGGGGAGCTGTTTTTT. The chain joins TRBV5-1 to TRBJ2-2; D is uncertain. V lost 0 bases and J lost 3, with 6 bases in between. The CDR3 is 14 amino acids. The germline CDR1 and CDR2 sequences are SGHRS and YFSETQ.

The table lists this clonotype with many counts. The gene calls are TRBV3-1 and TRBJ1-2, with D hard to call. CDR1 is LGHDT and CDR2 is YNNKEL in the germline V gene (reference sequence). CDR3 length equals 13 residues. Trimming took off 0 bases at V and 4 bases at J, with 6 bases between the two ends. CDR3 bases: TGTGCCAGCAGCCAAGACAGGCCCTATGGCTACACCTTC. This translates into CASSQDRPYGYTF.

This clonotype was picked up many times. CDR3 coding DNA: TGTGCCAGCAGTGATCGACGGACAGGGGACTATGGCTACACCTTC. It is translated as CASSDRRTGDYGYTF. V usage is TRBV25-1 and J usage is TRBJ1-2, with 9 nucleotides matching TRBD1. V was pared by 3 bases and J by 3 bases, with 5 bases of the junction left unmatched. The germline CDR1 and CDR2 sequences are MGHDK and SYGVNS. The CDR3 spans 15 residues.

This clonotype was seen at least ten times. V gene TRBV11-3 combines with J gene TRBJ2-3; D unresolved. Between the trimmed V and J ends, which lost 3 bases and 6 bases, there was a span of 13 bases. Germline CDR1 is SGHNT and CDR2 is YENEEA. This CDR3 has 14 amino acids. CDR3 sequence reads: CASSLVGVVDTQYF. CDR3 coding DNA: TGTGCCAGCAGCTTGGTGGGCGTGGTGGATACGCAGTATTTT.

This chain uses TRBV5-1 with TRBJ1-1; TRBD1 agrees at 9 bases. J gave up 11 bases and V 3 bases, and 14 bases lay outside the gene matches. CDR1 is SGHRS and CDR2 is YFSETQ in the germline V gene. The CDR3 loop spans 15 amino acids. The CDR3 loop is CASSWTQGASERAFF. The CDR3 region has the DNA TGCGCCAGCAGCTGGACACAGGGGGCGAGCGAGCGGGCTTTCTTT.

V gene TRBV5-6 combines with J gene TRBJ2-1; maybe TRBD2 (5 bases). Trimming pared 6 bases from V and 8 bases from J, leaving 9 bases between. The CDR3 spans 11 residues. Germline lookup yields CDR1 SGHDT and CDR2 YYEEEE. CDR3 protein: CASKRFDEQFF. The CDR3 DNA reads TGTGCCAGCAAGCGGTTTGATGAGCAGTTCTTC.